Each of the 6 T cell receptor beta chains below was sequenced from the same sample in a study of blood T cell repertoires in COVID-19. Repertoires were generated with immunoSEQ multiplex PCR, while TCRdb's copy carries only in-frame clones and drops some. The sample lists a few hundred thousand clones, 75% to 90% occurring once. Sequencing used PBMCs or T cells enriched from blood (not recorded which). The receptors here all came from a woman between 25 and 40 years old who had recovered from COVID-19.

This clone has only one observation. V and J are TRBV5-5 and TRBJ2-7; tentatively, D is TRBD1 (6 bases). Trimming removed 3 bases at V and 4 bases at J, with 20 bases between. The length of the CDR3 is 16 residues. Germline values: CDR1 SGHKS, CDR2 YYEKEE (reference sequence). The CDR3 loop is CASSSAYGQFGYEQYF. DNA for the CDR3: TGTGCCAGCAGCTCAGCCTACGGACAGTTTGGATACGAGCAGTACTTC.

This clone was detected only once. The chain carries TRBV2 and TRBJ1-2; weak D call: TRBD1 (6 bases). This CDR3 has 14 residues. Looked up from germline, CDR1 is SNHLY and CDR2 is FYNNEI. The V and J ends lost 5 bases and 7 bases respectively, with 17 bases between them. CDR3 nucleotide sequence: TGTGCCAGCAGTCGCGCTGACAGGCGAGCTGGCTACACCTTC. Its protein product is CASSRADRRAGYTF.

As DNA, the CDR3 is TGTGCCAGCAGCCCTCTAGCGGGGGTTCCCTACGAGCAGTACTTC. This sequence encodes CASSPLAGVPYEQYF. The chain couples TRBV4-2 to TRBJ2-7; 10 bases are shared with TRBD2. This CDR3 has 15 residues. The trim removed 4 bases at V and 2 bases at J, leaving 5 bases unmatched. CDR1 is LGHNA, CDR2 YNFKEQ, per germline.

The chain combines TRBV13 with TRBJ2-2; 8 nucleotides align to TRBD2. V trimming: 2 bases; J trimming: 5 bases; junction bases outside the gene matches: 7. This CDR3 is built from 16 residues. Looked up from germline, CDR1 is PRHDT and CDR2 is FYEKMQ (reference sequence). The CDR3 loop is CASSLYYSGDTGELFF. For the CDR3, the DNA is TGTGCCAGCAGCTTATATTATAGCGGGGATACCGGGGAGCTGTTTTTT.

The table lists this clone with a few counts. This chain links TRBV20-1 with TRBJ1-5, with D possibly TRBD1 on 6 matching bases. This CDR3 is built from 14 residues. Germline V gene sequence: CDR1 DFQATT, CDR2 SNEGSKA (reference sequence). The ends were cut back, 3 bases at V and 6 bases at J, with 15 bases in the middle. This CDR3 reads CSASARGYGQPQHF. The CDR3 region has the DNA TGCAGTGCTAGTGCCAGGGGTTATGGTCAGCCCCAGCATTTT.

This chain joins TRBV28 and TRBJ2-1; 7 bases align to TRBD2. V lost 6 bases to trimming and J lost 7 bases; unmatched junction nucleotides: 3. Germline V gene sequence: CDR1 MDHEN, CDR2 SYDVKM. The CDR3 runs 12 residues. The CDR3 DNA reads TGTGCCAGCAGCCGGACTAGTAATGAGCAGTTCTTC. It translates to CASSRTSNEQFF.